These 29 T cell receptor beta chains came from one sample sequenced in a study of T cell responses to AZD1222 COVID-19 vaccine. Assay used: immunoSEQ multiplex PCR; TCRdb lists only in-frame clones, some missing. The sample records about 97,000 clones, around 87% being singletons. Specimen: peripheral blood, collected 28 days after the second AZD1222 dose. These receptors were taken from an adult who received the AZD1222 COVID-19 vaccine.

The rearrangement joins TRBV10-3 to TRBJ2-4; 9 bases are a match to TRBD1. Germline V gene lookup returns CDR1 ENHRY and CDR2 SYGVKD. Losses at the gene ends were 11 bases for V and 0 bases for J; bases not matched to a gene: 5. The CDR3 consists of 14 residues. The CDR3, as DNA: TGTGCCCTCGGACAGGGGAAAGCCAAAAACATTCAGTACTTC. This translates into CALGQGKAKNIQYF.

The chain carries TRBV18 and TRBJ1-1, with TRBD1 matching 9 bases. V shed 5 bases and J 4 bases; nucleotides not matched to a gene: 5. The CDR3 sequence is 14 residues long. Germline lookup yields CDR1 KGHSH and CDR2 LQKENI. CDR3 sequence reads: CASSGQGIRTEAFF. The CDR3 bases are TGTGCCAGCTCAGGACAGGGGATCCGCACTGAAGCTTTCTTT.

This rearrangement joins TRBV5-8 to TRBJ2-7; TRBD2 matches 8 bases. The CDR3 spans 18 residues. Germline V CDR1 and CDR2: SGHTS, YDEGEE. The V segment lost 4 bases and the J segment 0 bases; nucleotides outside the gene matches: 15. CDR3 in amino acids: CASSDQLLPGLGSYEQYF. The CDR3 region has the DNA TGTGCCAGCAGCGACCAATTATTACCGGGACTAGGCTCCTACGAGCAGTACTTC.

The V gene is TRBV9, the J gene TRBJ2-3; maybe TRBD1 (6 bases). The CDR3 loop spans 15 amino acids. Between the trimmed V and J ends, which lost 4 bases and 6 bases, there was a span of 18 bases. Germline V gives CDR1 SGDLS, CDR2 YYNGEE. Here the CDR3 reads CASSSRDPQGDTQYF. The DNA for the CDR3 is TGTGCCAGCAGCTCCCGGGACCCCCAGGGGGATACGCAGTATTTT.

V and J are TRBV5-1 and TRBJ2-7, with 7 bases that match TRBD1. Germline V lookup: CDR1 SGHRS, CDR2 YFSETQ. V lost 5 bases, J lost 2 bases, and 4 bases stayed unmatched. This CDR3 is 13 amino acids long. CDR3 coding DNA: TGCGCCAGCAGGACCGGACAGGCCTACGAGCAGTACTTC. Its protein is CASRTGQAYEQYF. Full variable domain (rest looked up from reference TRBV5-1 and TRBJ2-7): KAGVTQTPRYLIKTRGQQVTLSCSPISGHRSVSWYQQTPGQGLQFLFEYFSETQRNKGNFPGRFSGRQFSNSRSEMNVSTLELGDSALYLCASRTGQAYEQYFGPGTRLTVT.

The gene calls are TRBV13 and TRBJ2-3; D might be TRBD1 or TRBD2, each matching 5 bases. This CDR3 comprises 12 residues. The germline V and J ends were trimmed by 4 bases and 6 bases, with 8 bases remaining between them. Germline values: CDR1 PRHDT, CDR2 FYEKMQ (reference sequence). This CDR3 reads CASSSGLDTQYF. In DNA, the CDR3 is TGTGCCAGCAGCTCGGGGCTGGATACGCAGTATTTT.

The V gene is TRBV6-2 or TRBV6-3, the J gene TRBJ2-5, with 11 nucleotides matching TRBD2. The CDR3 sequence is 16 residues long. The ends lost 4 bases at V and 2 bases at J; junction bases unmatched: 6. Germline V lookup: CDR1 MNHEY, CDR2 SVGEGT. The CDR3, as DNA: TGTGCCAGCAGTTCATATCTAGCGGGAGGACAAGAGACCCAGTACTTC. Translating it yields CASSSYLAGGQETQYF.

The chain joins TRBV6-2 or TRBV6-3 to TRBJ2-2, with 12 positions matching TRBD2. This CDR3 has 15 amino acids. Germline V gene sequence: CDR1 MNHEY, CDR2 SVGEGT. With V trimmed by 6 bases and J by 6 bases, 5 bases remained unmatched. CDR3 sequence (DNA): TGTGCCAGCAGACCTCTAGCGGGGGGGCCCGGGGAGCTGTTTTTT. Its protein product is CASRPLAGGPGELFF.

This chain uses TRBV30 with TRBJ2-1; 8 bases map to TRBD2. The CDR3 consists of 14 residues. Germline V gene data show CDR1 as GTSNPN and CDR2 as SVGIG (reference sequence). With 1 base clipped from V and 8 bases from J, the junction kept 7 bases outside the gene matches. The CDR3 region has the DNA TGTGCCTGGAGTGCCGGCGGACTAGCATATGAGCAGTTCTTC. Translation: CAWSAGGLAYEQFF.

This clone was seen more than once but under ten times. This rearrangement joins TRBV27 to TRBJ2-2; D possibly uses TRBD1 or TRBD2 (5 bases each). The CDR3 runs 15 residues. The V gene lost 2 bases and the J gene lost 3 bases, with 10 bases spanning the gap. From germline, CDR1 is MNHEY and CDR2 SMNVEV (reference sequence). The CDR3 sequence is CASSLRGLHTGELFF. CDR3 in DNA: TGTGCCAGCAGTTTACGGGGCCTACACACCGGGGAGCTGTTTTTT.

In this sample, this clone turned up once. The rearrangement uses TRBV11-2 and TRBJ2-1; 7 bases are shared with TRBD2. The CDR3 loop spans 16 amino acids. Germline V lookup: CDR1 SGHAT, CDR2 FQNNGV. The V gene end was trimmed by 5 bases and the J gene end by 3 bases; junction bases not matched to a gene: 10. CDR3 sequence reads: CASSLRPGLHYNEQFF. The CDR3 DNA reads TGTGCCAGCAGCCTTCGACCGGGACTACACTACAATGAGCAGTTCTTC.

The V gene is TRBV12-3 or TRBV12-4, the J gene TRBJ1-5; D is uncertain. V lost 3 bases and J lost 9, with 9 bases in between. The CDR3 sequence is 12 residues long. CDR3 loop: CASSFPTGPQHF. CDR3 nucleotides: TGTGCCAGCAGTTTTCCAACTGGGCCCCAGCATTTT.

This clone was seen just once. V usage is TRBV25-1 and J usage is TRBJ2-1; D is unresolved. This CDR3 comprises 17 residues. Trimming shortened V by 6 bases and J by 4 bases, and 22 bases separated the two germline ends. Per the germline V gene, CDR1 is MGHDK and CDR2 is SYGVNS. The CDR3 here is CASSEIGRTKDYNEQFF. Written as DNA, the CDR3 is TGTGCCAGCAGCGAAATAGGACGCACGAAGGATTACAATGAGCAGTTCTTC.

The rearrangement links TRBV19 to TRBJ1-2; 7 bases align to TRBD1. With V trimmed by 2 bases and J by 6 bases, 3 bases remained unmatched. The germline V gene has CDR1 LNHDA and CDR2 SQIVND (reference sequence). This CDR3 is built from 13 residues. In nucleotides, the CDR3 is TGTGCCAGTAGTATAACAGGGGAAAATGGCTACACCTTC. Translation: CASSITGENGYTF.

The gene calls are TRBV21-1 and TRBJ1-5. TRBV21-1 is given as a pseudogene. CDR3 length: 14 residues. CDR3: CASSTPLVGGPQHF. CDR3 DNA: TGTGCCAGCAGCACTCCCCTTGTGGGGGGGCCCCAGCATTTT.

The gene calls are TRBV2 and TRBJ2-5; D gene unclear. Trimming took off 6 bases at V and 0 bases at J, with 11 bases between the two ends. CDR1 is SNHLY, CDR2 FYNNEI, per germline. The CDR3 sequence is 14 residues long. CDR3 in amino acids: CASSPRTDQETQYF. The CDR3 DNA follows: TGTGCCAGCAGCCCCCGGACGGACCAAGAGACCCAGTACTTC.

The V call is TRBV5-1, the J call TRBJ1-5, with 8 bases aligning to TRBD1. The germline CDR1 and CDR2 sequences are SGHRS and YFSETQ. There are 15 residues in the CDR3. J lost 5 bases, V lost 4 bases, and 8 bases had no gene match. The CDR3 loop is CASSPGTGYDQPQHF. CDR3 sequence (DNA): TGCGCCAGCAGCCCAGGGACAGGCTACGATCAGCCCCAGCATTTT. Looking up the rest from reference TRBV5-1 and TRBJ1-5 gives the full variable domain: KAGVTQTPRYLIKTRGQQVTLSCSPISGHRSVSWYQQTPGQGLQFLFEYFSETQRNKGNFPGRFSGRQFSNSRSEMNVSTLELGDSALYLCASSPGTGYDQPQHFGDGTRLSIL.

This chain links TRBV13 with TRBJ2-3; TRBD2 aligns across 15 bases. Germline trimming cut 5 bases from V and 5 bases from J; bases unmatched to any gene: 14. Germline V lookup: CDR1 PRHDT, CDR2 FYEKMQ (reference sequence). The CDR3 extends over 19 amino acids. This CDR3 reads CASSNPGTSGGLIRDTQYF. CDR3 coding DNA: TGTGCCAGCAGCAACCCCGGGACTAGCGGGGGGCTGATTAGAGATACGCAGTATTTT.

The rearrangement uses TRBV7-2 and TRBJ1-2; D perhaps matches TRBD1 (6 bases). V was clipped by 5 bases and J by 7 bases, with 23 bases between them. CDR1 and CDR2 from the germline V gene are SGHTA and FQGNSA. This CDR3 has 16 residues. CDR3 residues: CASSAHRDVVKGGYTF. CDR3 in DNA: TGTGCCAGCAGCGCTCACAGGGATGTGGTTAAAGGTGGCTACACCTTC.

As DNA, the CDR3 is TGTGCCAGCAGTTCCCTCAGGGCTCCTGAAGCTTTCTTT. Translating it yields CASSSLRAPEAFF. This chain joins TRBV12-3 or TRBV12-4 and TRBJ1-1; the D gene is possibly TRBD1 (5 bases). Trimming shortened V by 4 bases and J by 6 bases, and 12 bases separated the two germline ends. CDR3 size: 13 residues.

The V and J genes are TRBV29-1 and TRBJ2-2, with D tentatively TRBD2 (5 bases). CDR3 length equals 16 residues. Between the trimmed V and J ends, which lost 3 bases and 4 bases, there was a span of 18 bases. Germline V lookup: CDR1 SQVTM, CDR2 ANQGSEA. The DNA for the CDR3 is TGCAGCGTTGACGGTGGTAGCGTTGAGGGCACCGGGGAGCTGTTTTTT. This encodes CSVDGGSVEGTGELFF.

The chain has TRBV18 and TRBJ1-1; no clear D. The CDR3 covers 13 residues. Per germline, CDR1 KGHSH and CDR2 LQKENI. The V end was cut by 5 bases, the J end by 1 base, with 8 bases between. The CDR3 DNA reads as TGTGCCAGCTCAGAAGGTGAGAACACTGAAGCTTTCTTT. Encoded protein: CASSEGENTEAFF.

This chain joins TRBV5-1 and TRBJ1-6; 10 bases are a match to TRBD1. The V gene's germline CDR1 is SGHRS and CDR2 YFSETQ. The CDR3 runs to 16 residues. Trimming at V came to 5 bases and at J to 7 bases, leaving 9 bases not matched to a gene. DNA of the CDR3: TGCGCCAGCAGTTTCGGACAGGGGGAGGTAAATTCACCCCTCCACTTT. It codes for CASSFGQGEVNSPLHF.

The chain couples TRBV6-2 or TRBV6-3 to TRBJ1-1; D might be TRBD1 (5 bases). The CDR3 spans 15 residues. Germline V CDR1 and CDR2: MNHEY, SVGEGT. V was shortened by 6 bases and J by 1 base, with 15 bases between the two germline ends. CDR3 protein: CASSRLGRKNTEAFF. The CDR3 DNA reads TGTGCCAGCAGCCGCTTGGGACGGAAGAACACTGAAGCTTTCTTT.

This chain uses TRBV4-2 with TRBJ2-2; D gene ambiguous. The CDR3 consists of 13 residues. The germline V gene has CDR1 LGHNA and CDR2 YNFKEQ. The V gene lost 6 bases and the J gene lost 6 bases, with 11 bases spanning the gap. The CDR3 is CASSQTRSGELFF. The DNA for the CDR3 is TGTGCCAGCAGTCAAACCCGGTCCGGGGAGCTGTTTTTT.

The chain is built from TRBV10-3 and TRBJ2-1, with D maybe TRBD1 (6 bases). CDR3 length: 11 amino acids. CDR1 is ENHRY, CDR2 SYGVKD, per germline. V lost 7 bases to trimming and J lost 8 bases, with 9 bases between them. CDR3 nucleotide sequence: TGTGCCATCAAGTGGACAGATGAGCAGTTCTTC. Protein product: CAIKWTDEQFF.

DNA for the CDR3: TGTGCCAGCAGCTTAGGGAGACACCTACCATATGGCTACACCTTC. Its protein is CASSLGRHLPYGYTF. The rearrangement uses TRBV7-9 and TRBJ1-2; D not resolved. The ends were cut back, 1 base at V and 5 bases at J, with 14 bases in the middle. Germline V CDR1 and CDR2: SEHNR, FQNEAQ (reference sequence). The CDR3 spans 15 residues. Full variable domain (remainder filled in from reference TRBV7-9 and TRBJ1-2): DTGVSQNPRHKITKRGQNVTFRCDPISEHNRLYWYRQTLGQGPEFLTYFQNEAQLEKSRLLSDRFSAERPKGSFSTLEIQRTEQGDSAMYLCASSLGRHLPYGYTFGSGTRLTVV.

The genes are TRBV6-5 and TRBJ2-1; 11 bases are a match to TRBD2. Germline CDR1 MNHEY, CDR2 SVGAGI. This CDR3 spans 16 amino acids. After removal of 0 bases from V and 4 bases from J, the junction contained 2 bases not matched to a gene. This CDR3 is CASSYSSGGVYNEQFF. The CDR3 DNA sequence: TGTGCCAGCAGTTACTCTAGCGGGGGGGTGTACAATGAGCAGTTCTTC.

The chain joins TRBV24-1 to TRBJ2-1; D may be TRBD1 (6 bases). Trimming removed 4 bases at V and 10 bases at J, with 13 bases between. CDR1 is KGHDR and CDR2 is SFDVKD in the germline V gene. This CDR3 is built from 13 residues. The DNA of the CDR3 is TGTGCCACCAGTGAACCGGGCAGGGGCGAGCAGTTCTTC. Encoded protein: CATSEPGRGEQFF.